This record looks at one T cell receptor beta chain sequence and its context. Its target is unknown. V shed 4 bases and J shed 0 bases, with 8 bases lying between them. This CDR3 has 14 amino acids. In germline, CDR1 is SGHKS, CDR2 YYEKEE (reference sequence). The data belong to a study of T cell responses to AZD1222 COVID-19 vaccine. The wider study: Combined were second doses at about 4 or about 12 weeks.

Study outcomes and limitations: Scientists sampled the repertoires only once the peak T cell response had passed.

TCRdb's table, derived via immunoSEQ multiplex PCR, lists solely in-frame clones and lacks some. Seen here are approximately 120,000 clones, more than 85% observed once, and the top ten hold 0.9% to 0.95%. This sequence originates from an adult in good health. The source material was peripheral blood, sampled on day 0 of AZD1222 vaccination. V and J are TRBV5-5 and TRBJ2-1; the D is unclear. CDR3 in amino acids: CASSPPFSYNEQFF. The CDR3 DNA reads as TGTGCCAGCAGCCCCCCGTTCTCCTACAATGAGCAGTTCTTC. Combining the CDR3 with reference TRBV5-5 and TRBJ2-1 gives the whole variable domain DAGVTQSPTHLIKTRGQQVTLRCSPISGHKSVSWYQQVLGQGPQFIFQYYEKEERGRGNFPDRFSARQFPNYSSELNVNALLLGDSALYLCASSPPFSYNEQFFGPGTRLTVL.